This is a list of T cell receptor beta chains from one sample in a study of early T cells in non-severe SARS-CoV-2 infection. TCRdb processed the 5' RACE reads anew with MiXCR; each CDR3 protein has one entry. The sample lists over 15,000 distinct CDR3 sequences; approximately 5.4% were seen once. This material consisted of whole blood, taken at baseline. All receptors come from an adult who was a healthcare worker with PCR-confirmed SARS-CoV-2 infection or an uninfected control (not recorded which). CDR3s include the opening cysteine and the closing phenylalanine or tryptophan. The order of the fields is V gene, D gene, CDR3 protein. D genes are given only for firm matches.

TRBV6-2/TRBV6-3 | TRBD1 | CASSYSRGPTQKQFF
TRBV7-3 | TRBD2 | CASSLSGGEQFF
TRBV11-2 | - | CASSLVYQGREYEQYF
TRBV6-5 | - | CASSLYRAGSEPRDAFF
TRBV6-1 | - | CASSEEGGRGSETQYF
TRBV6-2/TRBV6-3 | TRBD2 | CASRNRERGSTDTQYF
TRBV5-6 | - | CASSQDRVTEAFF
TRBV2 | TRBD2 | CASSRIAGAYEQYF
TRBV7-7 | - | CASSLGPYNEQFF
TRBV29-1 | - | CSVVTAYEQYF
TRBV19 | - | CASSMPSIQPQHF
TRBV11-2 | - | CASRVRAVTEQYF
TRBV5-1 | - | CASSLLGITDTQYF
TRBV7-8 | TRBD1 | CASKAGTDSYNEQFF
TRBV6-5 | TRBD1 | CASSYQGVRSPLHF
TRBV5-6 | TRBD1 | CASSPDRVPGPGANVLTF
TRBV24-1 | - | CATSEVSTDTQYF
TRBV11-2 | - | CASSLDRLGEQFF
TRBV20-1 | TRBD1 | CSVRGRANTEAFF
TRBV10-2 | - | CASSTLDGNTEAFF
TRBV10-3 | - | CAISPGLMGEKLFF
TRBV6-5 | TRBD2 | CASSKGLAGGTDTQYF
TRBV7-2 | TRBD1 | CASSLVLRGLSYNEQFF
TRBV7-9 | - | CASSTEAAGANVLTF
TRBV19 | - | CAGGDTGELFF
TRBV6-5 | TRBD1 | CASSYSRAGGGEVFF
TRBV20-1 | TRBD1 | CSANQDRVKGYTF
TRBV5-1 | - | CASSYQETQYF
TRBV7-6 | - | CASSRDGLSGGYTF
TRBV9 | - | CASSVTLLAADTQYF
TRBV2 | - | CASSVSYEQYF
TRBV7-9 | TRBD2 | CASSPRATSGGDTQYF
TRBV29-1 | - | CSVRWDADEKLFF